The clone carrying this T cell receptor (beta chain) was found a few times. Its specificity is unknown. These data are taken from a study of T-cell memory formation after mild COVID-19. Findings and limits, study-wide: Prior to infection, memory already included some responding clones, suggesting cross-reactive memory joined. The authors did not confirm SARS-CoV-2 specificity of second-wave clones peaking day 37.

From 5'RACE with constant-segment primers came TCR alpha and TCR beta cDNA libraries that carried sample barcodes and UMIs. In TCRdb, the 5' RACE reads were re-called with MiXCR into one record per CDR3 protein. The repertoire holds approximately 350,000 distinct CDR3 sequences, with 10% to 15% as singletons. V was pared by 3 bases and J by 4 bases, with 10 bases between. CDR3 length: 14 residues. Germline-derived CDR1 and CDR2 are LGHDT and YNNKEL (reference sequence). The sequenced material came from PBMCs or a T cell subset sorted from them (not recorded which). This chain joins TRBV3-1 and TRBJ1-5; no clear D. The TCR comes from a man younger than 35 who had mild COVID-19 (a few samples of this study predate the infection). Cell type and time point are not known. This CDR3 is CASSQRGPNQPQHF. CDR3 DNA sequence: TGTGCCAGCAGCCAGAGAGGACCTAATCAGCCCCAGCATTTT.